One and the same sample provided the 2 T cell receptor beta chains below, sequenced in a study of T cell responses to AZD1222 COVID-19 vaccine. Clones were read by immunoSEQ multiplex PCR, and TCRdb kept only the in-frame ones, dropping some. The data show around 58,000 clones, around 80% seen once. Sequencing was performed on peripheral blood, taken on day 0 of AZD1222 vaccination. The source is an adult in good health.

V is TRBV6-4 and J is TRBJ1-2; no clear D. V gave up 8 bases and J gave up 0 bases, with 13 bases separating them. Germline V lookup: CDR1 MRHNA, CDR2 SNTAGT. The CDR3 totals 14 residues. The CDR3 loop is CASRQHAANYGYTF. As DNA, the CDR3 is TGTGCCAGCCGCCAGCACGCAGCTAACTATGGCTACACCTTC.

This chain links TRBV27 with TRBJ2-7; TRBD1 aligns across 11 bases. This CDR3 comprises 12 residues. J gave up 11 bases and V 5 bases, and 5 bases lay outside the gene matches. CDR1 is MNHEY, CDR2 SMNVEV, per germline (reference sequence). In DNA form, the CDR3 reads TGTGCCAGCAGTCGGACAGGGGGCGCCGAGTACTTC. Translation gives CASSRTGGAEYF.